These T cell receptor beta chains were read from a single sample in a study of a mutant IDH1 vaccine in newly diagnosed glioma. Using immunoSEQ multiplex PCR, the repertoire was profiled, and TCRdb retains in-frame clones only, with some absent. The sample lists tens of thousands of clones, 75% occurring once. Their cognate antigens are unknown. The material sequenced was PBMCs, taken from a glioma patient whose treatment included an IDH1 peptide vaccine. All receptors derive from a man aged 40-50 years with glioma. The CDR3 runs from the conserved cysteine through the conserved F or W. The D gene is left open where the match is weak. Where a row states a size, it is once, few, many or the class of an expanded clone; other rows omit it.

D gene: TRBD1; clone size: .; J gene: TRBJ1-2; V gene: TRBV4-1; CDR3 protein: CASTAPPGQGTNYGYTF; CDR3 DNA: TGCGCCAGCACTGCCCCCCCGGGACAGGGAACCAACTATGGCTACACCTTC
D gene: .; clone size: .; J gene: TRBJ1-2; V gene: TRBV5-5; CDR3 protein: CASSLVIGGYTF; CDR3 DNA: TGTGCCAGCAGCTTGGTTATCGGTGGCTACACCTTC
D gene: .; clone size: .; J gene: TRBJ2-3; V gene: TRBV5-6; CDR3 protein: CASSSYPSSTDTQYF; CDR3 DNA: TGTGCCAGCAGCAGTTATCCGTCATCCACAGATACGCAGTATTTT
D gene: .; clone size: few; J gene: TRBJ1-1; V gene: TRBV7-6; CDR3 protein: CASSSWGEYAEAFF; CDR3 DNA: TGTGCCAGCAGCTCGTGGGGGGAATACGCTGAAGCTTTCTTT
D gene: .; clone size: .; J gene: TRBJ2-3; V gene: TRBV18; CDR3 protein: CASSPGITDTQYF; CDR3 DNA: TGTGCCAGCTCACCGGGGATTACAGATACGCAGTATTTT
D gene: TRBD1; clone size: .; J gene: TRBJ1-2; V gene: TRBV2; CDR3 protein: CASSEGRTGVGYTF; CDR3 DNA: TGTGCCAGCAGTGAAGGTCGGACAGGAGTTGGCTACACCTTC
D gene: TRBD2; clone size: .; J gene: TRBJ2-1; V gene: TRBV5-4; CDR3 protein: CASSLGVAGADEQFF; CDR3 DNA: TGTGCCAGCAGCTTGGGGGTGGCGGGAGCCGATGAGCAGTTCTTC
D gene: TRBD1; clone size: .; J gene: TRBJ1-2; V gene: TRBV9; CDR3 protein: CASSVATGTGTKFLGGGYGYTF; CDR3 DNA: TGTGCCAGCAGCGTAGCTACCGGGACAGGGACCAAATTTCTCGGAGGAGGCTATGGCTACACCTTC
D gene: .; clone size: .; J gene: TRBJ1-1; V gene: TRBV19; CDR3 protein: CASSLMLGGNTEAFF; CDR3 DNA: TGTGCCAGTAGTCTCATGCTGGGGGGTAACACTGAAGCTTTCTTT
D gene: .; clone size: .; J gene: TRBJ1-5; V gene: TRBV6-1; CDR3 protein: CASSENAGLAQPQHF; CDR3 DNA: TGTGCCAGCAGTGAAAATGCAGGGCTTGCGCAGCCCCAGCATTTT
D gene: .; clone size: .; J gene: TRBJ1-2; V gene: TRBV11-3; CDR3 protein: CASSTLGEGGYYGYTF; CDR3 DNA: TGTGCCAGCAGCACCCTCGGGGAGGGAGGGTACTATGGCTACACCTTC
D gene: .; clone size: .; J gene: TRBJ1-1; V gene: TRBV30; CDR3 protein: CAWSQDRLVNTEAFF; CDR3 DNA: TGTGCCTGGAGCCAGGACAGACTAGTGAACACTGAAGCTTTCTTT
D gene: TRBD2; clone size: .; J gene: TRBJ2-5; V gene: TRBV5-4; CDR3 protein: CASSAEPGTIQETQYF; CDR3 DNA: TGTGCCAGCAGCGCCGAACCGGGGACTATACAAGAGACCCAGTACTTC
D gene: TRBD1; clone size: few; J gene: TRBJ2-5; V gene: TRBV19; CDR3 protein: CASSVRQGGQETQYF; CDR3 DNA: TGTGCCAGTAGTGTCAGACAGGGGGGTCAAGAGACCCAGTACTTC
D gene: TRBD2; clone size: .; J gene: TRBJ2-1; V gene: TRBV30; CDR3 protein: CAWTQPGLRSYNEQFF; CDR3 DNA: TGTGCCTGGACTCAGCCGGGACTACGCTCCTACAATGAGCAGTTCTTC
D gene: .; clone size: .; J gene: TRBJ2-3; V gene: TRBV7-2; CDR3 protein: CASSERDTTDTQYF; CDR3 DNA: TGTGCCAGCAGCGAACGGGACACCACAGATACGCAGTATTTT
D gene: TRBD1; clone size: .; J gene: TRBJ2-2; V gene: TRBV27; CDR3 protein: CASSRPGGAAGELFF; CDR3 DNA: TGTGCCAGCAGTAGACCAGGGGGTGCCGCCGGGGAGCTGTTTTTT
D gene: .; clone size: .; J gene: TRBJ2-1; V gene: TRBV7-8; CDR3 protein: CASSLADSVEEQFF; CDR3 DNA: TGTGCCAGCAGCTTAGCCGACTCTGTAGAAGAGCAGTTCTTC
D gene: TRBD1; clone size: once; J gene: TRBJ1-2; V gene: TRBV6-5; CDR3 protein: CATRGTGEGYTF; CDR3 DNA: TGTGCCACACGAGGGACAGGGGAAGGCTACACCTTC
D gene: TRBD1; clone size: .; J gene: TRBJ2-3; V gene: TRBV7-2; CDR3 protein: CASSYDRDATPQYF; CDR3 DNA: TGTGCCAGCAGCTATGACAGGGATGCCACTCCGCAGTATTTT
D gene: .; clone size: .; J gene: TRBJ1-2; V gene: TRBV6-5; CDR3 protein: CASTKGRGDHGYTF; CDR3 DNA: TGTGCCAGCACCAAGGGACGGGGAGACCATGGCTACACCTTC
D gene: .; clone size: .; J gene: TRBJ2-5; V gene: TRBV30; CDR3 protein: CAFDSTQETQYF; CDR3 DNA: TGTGCCTTCGACAGCACCCAAGAGACCCAGTACTTC
D gene: .; clone size: .; J gene: TRBJ2-1; V gene: TRBV5-6; CDR3 protein: CASSGGFLVVGTLF; CDR3 DNA: TGTGCCAGCAGCGGGGGGTTCTTGGTGGTAGGGACGCTCTTC
D gene: TRBD2; clone size: .; J gene: TRBJ2-5; V gene: TRBV27; CDR3 protein: CASRTSGRGETQYF; CDR3 DNA: TGTGCCAGCAGGACTAGCGGGAGAGGAGAGACCCAGTACTTC
D gene: .; clone size: .; J gene: TRBJ2-1; V gene: TRBV7-7; CDR3 protein: CASSLLGWDEQFF; CDR3 DNA: TGTGCCAGCAGCTTACTAGGTTGGGATGAGCAGTTCTTC
D gene: .; clone size: .; J gene: TRBJ1-6; V gene: TRBV27; CDR3 protein: CASRLGRQRDNSPLHF; CDR3 DNA: TGTGCCAGCAGACTCGGAAGGCAGAGGGATAATTCACCCCTCCACTTT
D gene: .; clone size: few; J gene: TRBJ2-7; V gene: TRBV6-4; CDR3 protein: CASSQDSSSDEQYF; CDR3 DNA: TGTGCCAGCAGTCAGGACAGTTCCTCCGACGAGCAGTACTTC
D gene: .; clone size: .; J gene: TRBJ2-1; V gene: TRBV5-4; CDR3 protein: CASSSWTTDNEQFF; CDR3 DNA: TGTGCCAGCAGCTCCTGGACTACTGACAATGAGCAGTTCTTC
D gene: TRBD2; clone size: .; J gene: TRBJ2-7; V gene: TRBV6-1; CDR3 protein: CASSIGLAGSYEQYF; CDR3 DNA: TGTGCCAGCAGCATAGGACTAGCGGGATCCTACGAGCAGTACTTC
D gene: .; clone size: .; J gene: TRBJ2-1; V gene: TRBV5-1; CDR3 protein: CASMLGNNEQFF; CDR3 DNA: TGCGCCAGCATGCTGGGTAACAATGAGCAGTTCTTC
D gene: .; clone size: .; J gene: TRBJ2-5; V gene: TRBV14; CDR3 protein: CASSQEGIGVFSETQYF; CDR3 DNA: TGCGCCAGCAGCCAAGAAGGTATAGGGGTATTTTCGGAGACCCAGTACTTC
D gene: .; clone size: few; J gene: TRBJ1-1; V gene: TRBV15; CDR3 protein: CATSRDTRRSTEAFF; CDR3 DNA: TGTGCCACCAGCAGAGATACAAGACGTTCCACTGAAGCTTTCTTT
D gene: .; clone size: .; J gene: TRBJ2-5; V gene: TRBV7-9; CDR3 protein: CASNLGQRDYGTQYF; CDR3 DNA: TGTGCCAGCAATCTAGGCCAGCGTGATTATGGGACCCAGTACTTC
D gene: TRBD1; clone size: .; J gene: TRBJ2-7; V gene: TRBV7-8; CDR3 protein: CASSKDRGPHEQYF; CDR3 DNA: TGTGCCAGCAGCAAGGACAGGGGGCCCCACGAGCAGTACTTC
D gene: TRBD1; clone size: .; J gene: TRBJ2-1; V gene: TRBV6-5; CDR3 protein: CASSYGTGAFDEQFF; CDR3 DNA: TGTGCCAGCAGTTACGGAACAGGGGCTTTTGATGAGCAGTTCTTC
D gene: TRBD2; clone size: few; J gene: TRBJ2-1; V gene: TRBV7-2; CDR3 protein: CASSLLWEGNEQFF; CDR3 DNA: TGTGCCAGCAGCTTATTGTGGGAGGGAAATGAGCAGTTCTTC
D gene: TRBD1; clone size: .; J gene: TRBJ2-5; V gene: TRBV7-9; CDR3 protein: CASSNRGTQYF; CDR3 DNA: TGTGCCAGCAGCAACAGGGGGACCCAGTACTTC
D gene: .; clone size: .; J gene: TRBJ2-7; V gene: TRBV19; CDR3 protein: CASSANRAIEQYF; CDR3 DNA: TGTGCCAGTAGTGCAAACAGGGCGATCGAGCAGTACTTC
D gene: .; clone size: few; J gene: TRBJ2-1; V gene: TRBV19; CDR3 protein: CASSSRQAGNEQFF; CDR3 DNA: TGTGCCAGTAGTTCCCGACAGGCTGGCAATGAGCAGTTCTTC
D gene: TRBD1; clone size: .; J gene: TRBJ2-5; V gene: TRBV9; CDR3 protein: CASSVGGTGGETQYF; CDR3 DNA: TGTGCCAGCAGCGTGGGCGGGACAGGGGGGGAGACCCAGTACTTC
D gene: .; clone size: .; J gene: TRBJ1-2; V gene: TRBV29-1; CDR3 protein: CSVVSLGYGYTF; CDR3 DNA: TGCAGCGTTGTTTCCCTCGGCTATGGCTACACCTTC
D gene: .; clone size: .; J gene: TRBJ1-2; V gene: TRBV9; CDR3 protein: CASSLGRGYTF; CDR3 DNA: TGTGCCAGCAGCCTAGGGCGGGGCTACACCTTC
D gene: .; clone size: few; J gene: TRBJ2-7; V gene: TRBV18; CDR3 protein: CASSPDPLGYEQYF; CDR3 DNA: TGTGCCAGCTCACCCGACCCCCTGGGCTACGAGCAGTACTTC
D gene: TRBD1; clone size: once; J gene: TRBJ1-2; V gene: TRBV9; CDR3 protein: CASSVGGTAGRYGYTF; CDR3 DNA: TGTGCCAGCAGCGTAGGGGGGACAGCGGGCCGATATGGCTACACCTTC
D gene: .; clone size: .; J gene: TRBJ2-2; V gene: TRBV28; CDR3 protein: CASRRELNTGELFF; CDR3 DNA: TGTGCCAGCAGGAGGGAGCTGAACACCGGGGAGCTGTTTTTT
D gene: TRBD1; clone size: once; J gene: TRBJ1-3; V gene: TRBV4-3; CDR3 protein: CASSRELTGLGNTIYF; CDR3 DNA: TGCGCCAGCAGCCGAGAACTGACAGGGCTTGGAAACACCATATATTTT
D gene: .; clone size: .; J gene: TRBJ2-6; V gene: TRBV11-2; CDR3 protein: CASSLWQGSSGANVLTF; CDR3 DNA: TGTGCCAGCAGCTTATGGCAGGGGAGCTCTGGGGCCAACGTCCTGACTTTC
D gene: .; clone size: few; J gene: TRBJ1-1; V gene: TRBV29-1; CDR3 protein: CSVEDSGGYTEAFF; CDR3 DNA: TGCAGCGTTGAAGATTCCGGCGGGTACACTGAAGCTTTCTTT
D gene: .; clone size: .; J gene: TRBJ1-1; V gene: TRBV5-1; CDR3 protein: CASSRGSGQDTEAFF; CDR3 DNA: TGCGCCAGCAGCAGGGGGTCAGGGCAGGACACTGAAGCTTTCTTT
D gene: TRBD2; clone size: .; J gene: TRBJ2-1; V gene: TRBV5-4; CDR3 protein: CASSSGGSTYNEQFF; CDR3 DNA: TGTGCCAGCAGCTCGGGGGGGAGTACCTACAATGAGCAGTTCTTC